This T cell receptor beta chain was sequenced for a study of technical replicates of blood from a few donors. Libraries were prepared by immunoSEQ multiplex PCR; TCRdb keeps only in-frame clonotypes and omits some of them. The repertoire holds 80,000 or so clones, with less than 95% as singletons. CDR3 length: 16 amino acids. The V gene's germline CDR1 is ENHRY and CDR2 SYGVKD. The junction had 3 bases not matched to a gene; V was cut back by 2 bases and J by 0 bases. The source of this sequence is a human donor in good health. The sample comprised T cells isolated from PBMCs. The chain links TRBV10-3 to TRBJ1-1, with TRBD1 identical over 10 bases. In DNA form, the CDR3 reads TGTGCCATCAGTGAGGGGACAGGGGACATGAACACTGAAGCTTTCTTT. Protein sequence: CAISEGTGDMNTEAFF.